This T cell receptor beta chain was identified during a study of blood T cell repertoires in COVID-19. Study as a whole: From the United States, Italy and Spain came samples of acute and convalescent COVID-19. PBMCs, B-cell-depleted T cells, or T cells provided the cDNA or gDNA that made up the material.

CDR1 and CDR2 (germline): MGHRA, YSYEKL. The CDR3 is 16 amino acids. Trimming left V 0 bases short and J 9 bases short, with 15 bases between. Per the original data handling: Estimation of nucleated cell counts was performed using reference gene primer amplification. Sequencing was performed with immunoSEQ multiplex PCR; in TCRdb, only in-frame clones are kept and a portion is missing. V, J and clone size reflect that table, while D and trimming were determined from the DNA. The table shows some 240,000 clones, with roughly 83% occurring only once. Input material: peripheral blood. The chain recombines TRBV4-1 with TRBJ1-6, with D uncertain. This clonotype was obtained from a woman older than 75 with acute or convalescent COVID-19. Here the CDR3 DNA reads TGCGCCAGCAGCCAAGATATACAGACGAATATTTCACCCCTCCACTTT. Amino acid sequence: CASSQDIQTNISPLHF.